The 12 T cell receptor beta chains below come from one sample, sequenced in a study of blood T cell repertoires in COVID-19 (dated by TCRdb to about 2020). The library was built by means of the immunoSEQ multiplex PCR assay. TCRdb re-hosts the immuneACCESS table, in-frame sequences only. Its copies lack some clones; in the studies checked, an unresolved V gene accounts for under half of them, and the cause for the rest is not known. Counted in this sample were approximately 300,000 clones; about 93% of them appeared once. Nearly 7% of the sample rests with the top ten. The sample taken for sequencing was peripheral blood. The receptors shown here come from a woman younger than 45 with COVID-19, enrolled during active disease.

The gene calls are TRBV9 and TRBJ2-5; 7 nucleotides line up with TRBD1. From germline, CDR1 is SGDLS and CDR2 YYNGEE. V trimming: 7 bases; J trimming: 5 bases; junction bases outside the gene matches: 8. The CDR3 sequence is 13 residues long. The CDR3 coding sequence is TGTGCCAGCGGGCGACAGGGCGAGGAGACCCAGTACTTC. Residues: CASGRQGEETQYF.

This clone was seen once. The chain couples TRBV30 to TRBJ2-2; 10 bases line up with TRBD2. This CDR3 is 15 amino acids long. V dropped 1 base and J dropped 4; count of bases not matched to a gene: 3. Per germline, CDR1 GTSNPN and CDR2 SVGIG (reference sequence). Written as DNA, the CDR3 is TGTGCCTGGAGTGACTGGACTAGCGGCACCGGGGAGCTGTTTTTT. Amino acids: CAWSDWTSGTGELFF.

This sequence joins TRBV19 and TRBJ2-7, with 7 bases fitting TRBD1. Germline V gene data show CDR1 as LNHDA and CDR2 as SQIVND (reference sequence). The CDR3 runs 13 residues. The V and J ends lost 5 bases and 1 base, in that order; junction bases with no gene match: 2. In DNA form, the CDR3 reads TGTGCCAGTAGTTGGGGACAGTCCTACGAGCAGTACTTC. Amino acid sequence: CASSWGQSYEQYF.

J is TRBJ1-2 and V is TRBV4-3, with D perhaps matching TRBD1 (5 bases). CDR1 is LGHNA and CDR2 is YSLEER in the germline V gene. V was cut by 4 bases and J by 3 bases, with 12 bases left in between. CDR3 length: 14 residues. The CDR3 is CASSLWTTYYGYTF. DNA for the CDR3: TGCGCCAGCAGCCTTTGGACAACCTACTATGGCTACACCTTC.

A single count supports this clone. The genes are TRBV24-1 and TRBJ1-2; 8 bases map to TRBD1. Losses at the gene ends were 3 bases for V and 7 bases for J; bases not matched to a gene: 9. From germline, CDR1 is KGHDR and CDR2 SFDVKD. The CDR3 is made up of 15 amino acids. DNA of the CDR3: TGTGCCACCAGTGATGCGGCAGGGGGCGCATTTGGCTACACCTTC. Amino acids: CATSDAAGGAFGYTF.

The chain is built from TRBV28 and TRBJ1-3; D unresolved. Trimming removed 5 bases at V and 3 bases at J, with 14 bases between. Germline V gives CDR1 MDHEN, CDR2 SYDVKM. The CDR3 length is 15 residues. The CDR3 loop reads CASSPTGSFGNTIYF. The CDR3 DNA reads as TGTGCCAGCAGTCCCACGGGGAGCTTTGGAAACACCATATATTTT.

The rearrangement links TRBV11-2 to TRBJ2-7; TRBD1 aligns across 7 bases. The V segment lost 1 base and the J segment 3 bases; nucleotides outside the gene matches: 6. Germline V CDR1 and CDR2: SGHAT, FQNNGV. This CDR3 contains 15 residues. CDR3: CASSLGPGQNYEQYF. DNA of the CDR3: TGTGCCAGCAGCTTAGGCCCGGGACAGAACTACGAGCAGTACTTC.

The chain links TRBV7-8 to TRBJ1-4; D possibly corresponds to TRBD1 (6 bases). The CDR3 extends over 15 amino acids. The V gene's germline CDR1 is SGHVS and CDR2 FQNEAQ. Trimming took 5 bases from V and 5 from J, leaving 15 bases between them. CDR3 bases: TGTGCCAGCAGCACATCAGGGGTGCAGAATGAAAAACTGTTTTTT. Residues: CASSTSGVQNEKLFF.

The V call is TRBV5-1, the J call TRBJ1-6, with 9 bases matching TRBD1. V dropped 5 bases and J dropped 7; count of bases not matched to a gene: 7. Germline V gives CDR1 SGHRS, CDR2 YFSETQ. CDR3 length equals 15 residues. The CDR3 is CASRAGTGTNSPLHF. CDR3 bases: TGCGCCAGCAGGGCGGGGACAGGGACCAATTCACCCCTCCACTTT. Drawing the rest from reference TRBV5-1 and TRBJ1-6, the complete variable domain is KAGVTQTPRYLIKTRGQQVTLSCSPISGHRSVSWYQQTPGQGLQFLFEYFSETQRNKGNFPGRFSGRQFSNSRSEMNVSTLELGDSALYLCASRAGTGTNSPLHFGNGTRLTVT.

This chain connects TRBV3-1 (or the pseudogene TRBV3-2) to TRBJ2-1; 8 nucleotides match TRBD2. The junction had 14 bases not matched to a gene; V was cut back by 6 bases and J by 7 bases. Germline V gene lookup returns CDR1 LGHDT and CDR2 YNNKEL (reference sequence). The CDR3 extends over 16 amino acids. CDR3 sequence (DNA): TGTGCCAGCAGTCGAAGCGAGGCGGGGGGTCGTAATGAGCAGTTCTTC. Translating gives CASSRSEAGGRNEQFF.

The V call is TRBV7-9, the J call TRBJ1-1; 10 nucleotides agree with TRBD1. This CDR3 is built from 15 residues. CDR1 SEHNR and CDR2 FQNEAQ come from the germline V gene (reference sequence). The ends lost 1 base at V and 4 bases at J; junction bases unmatched: 3. The CDR3 nucleotides are TGTGCCAGCAGCTTAGTAAGGGACAGGGGCACTGAAGCTTTCTTT. This sequence encodes CASSLVRDRGTEAFF.

The chain combines TRBV4-2 with TRBJ1-5, with a tentative D call TRBD1 (5 bases). Trimming removed 0 bases at V and 7 bases at J, with 10 bases between. CDR1 and CDR2 (germline): LGHNA, YNFKEQ. This CDR3 contains 14 residues. This CDR3 reads CASSQDAGRQPQHF. CDR3 sequence (DNA): TGTGCCAGCAGCCAAGATGCAGGGAGGCAGCCCCAGCATTTT.